Below are 17 T cell receptor beta chains sequenced from a single sample in a study of control samples from healthy donors and cancer patients. The method was immunoSEQ multiplex PCR; TCRdb's version includes in-frame clones alone and lacks a portion of them. The sample holds roughly 99,000 clones, more than 75% seen once. The sample taken for sequencing was blood. The origin of the receptors is a man aged 55 to 70 in good health.

The gene calls are TRBV7-9 and TRBJ1-3; no firm D call. CDR1 and CDR2 (germline): SEHNR, FQNEAQ (reference sequence). This CDR3 spans 16 amino acids. Between the trimmed V and J ends, which lost 1 base and 0 bases, there was a span of 10 bases. CDR3 coding DNA: TGTGCCAGCAGCTTAGGAGGACGCTACTCTGGAAACACCATATATTTT. Its protein is CASSLGGRYSGNTIYF.

This chain links TRBV30 with TRBJ2-3; no reliable D call. CDR1 is GTSNPN, CDR2 SVGIG, per germline (reference sequence). Trimming stripped 2 bases from V and 3 bases from J, with 12 bases between. The CDR3 covers 14 residues. The CDR3 is CAWSPGLATDTQYF. The DNA of the CDR3 is TGTGCCTGGAGTCCTGGGCTGGCGACAGATACGCAGTATTTT.

The CDR3 sequence is CASSTISYNEQFF. CDR3 in DNA: TGTGCCAGCAGTACTATCTCCTACAATGAGCAGTTCTTC. This rearrangement joins TRBV2 to TRBJ2-1; D gene ambiguous. The V end lost 5 bases, the J end lost 0 bases, and 5 bases lay between the germline ends. The CDR3 totals 13 residues. The germline V gene has CDR1 SNHLY and CDR2 FYNNEI.

V usage is TRBV3-1 (or the pseudogene TRBV3-2) and J usage is TRBJ2-7, with D unresolved. Germline V gives CDR1 LGHDT, CDR2 YNNKEL (reference sequence). Trimming removed 4 bases at V and 0 bases at J, with 13 bases between. This CDR3 contains 15 residues. This CDR3 reads CASSPQHPRSYEQYF. The CDR3 region has the DNA TGTGCCAGCAGCCCCCAGCACCCGCGCTCCTACGAGCAGTACTTC.

This chain joins TRBV5-1 and TRBJ2-3, with 11 nucleotides matching TRBD1. After removal of 5 bases from V and 3 bases from J, the junction contained 8 bases not matched to a gene. Germline CDR1 and CDR2: SGHRS and YFSETQ. The CDR3 extends over 16 amino acids. CDR3 nucleotide sequence: TGCGCCAGCAGTCCAACCGGGACAGGGGGGACAGATACGCAGTATTTT. This sequence encodes CASSPTGTGGTDTQYF.

This chain links TRBV30 with TRBJ2-1; D gene unclear. V was cut by 2 bases and J by 8 bases, with 16 bases left in between. The germline V gene encodes CDR1 GTSNPN and CDR2 SVGIG (reference sequence). The CDR3 spans 14 residues. CDR3 sequence reads: CAWSTGFDQDEQFF. The CDR3 nucleotides read TGTGCCTGGAGTACGGGCTTCGATCAGGATGAGCAGTTCTTC.

This clone has only a few counts. The J gene is TRBJ1-4, the V gene TRBV28, with D unresolved. Germline V CDR1 and CDR2: MDHEN, SYDVKM. This CDR3 has 14 residues. V lost 4 bases to trimming and J lost 3 bases, with 9 bases between them. CDR3 sequence reads: CASSYVSSNEKLFF. Here the CDR3 DNA reads TGTGCCAGCAGTTATGTTTCGTCTAATGAAAAACTGTTTTTT.

The V gene is TRBV7-9, the J gene TRBJ1-1; 10 bases map to TRBD1. There are 13 residues in the CDR3. Trimming cost V 4 bases and J 5 bases; bases outside gene matches: 1. CDR1 and CDR2 from the germline V gene are SEHNR and FQNEAQ (reference sequence). The CDR3 DNA follows: TGTGCCAGCAGCTCGGGACAGGGGACTGAAGCTTTCTTT. This sequence encodes CASSSGQGTEAFF.

The V gene is TRBV2, the J gene TRBJ1-1; D remains unclear. From germline, CDR1 is SNHLY and CDR2 FYNNEI. CDR3 length equals 13 residues. V was cut by 3 bases and J by 8 bases, with 13 bases left in between. CDR3 sequence reads: CASSEFVEEEAFF. CDR3 in DNA: TGTGCCAGCAGTGAGTTCGTGGAAGAGGAAGCTTTCTTT.

This clone was detected only a few times. J is TRBJ2-7 and V is TRBV27, with D perhaps TRBD1 or TRBD2 (5 bases each). The V and J ends lost 3 bases and 6 bases respectively, with 12 bases between them. In germline, CDR1 is MNHEY, CDR2 SMNVEV (reference sequence). The CDR3 contains 13 residues. CDR3 sequence: CASSFREQTEQYF. CDR3 bases: TGTGCCAGCAGTTTCAGGGAGCAAACCGAGCAGTACTTC.

The rearrangement links TRBV6-5 to TRBJ2-1, with D possibly TRBD2 on 6 matching bases. Trimming took off 6 bases at V and 5 bases at J, with 14 bases between the two ends. Germline CDR1 is MNHEY and CDR2 is SVGAGI. The CDR3 covers 14 residues. The CDR3 region is CASSGGDLDNEQFF. For the CDR3, the DNA is TGTGCCAGCAGCGGCGGGGACTTAGACAATGAGCAGTTCTTC.

The genes are TRBV12-3 or TRBV12-4 and TRBJ2-7; D possibly corresponds to TRBD1 (6 bases). This CDR3 region has 13 residues. V lost 4 bases and J lost 5, with 12 bases in between. CDR3 sequence (DNA): TGTGCCAGCAGTTCCAACAGGGCAGACGAGCAGTACTTC. This encodes CASSSNRADEQYF.

The rearrangement joins TRBV5-1 to TRBJ1-4, with 9 bases fitting TRBD1. The CDR3 runs to 17 residues. V trimming: 3 bases; J trimming: 7 bases; junction bases outside the gene matches: 13. Germline CDR1 reads SGHRS; CDR2 reads YFSETQ. In nucleotides, the CDR3 is TGCGCCAGCAGCTGGGGTCCGGGACAGGGATTCCGTGAAAAACTGTTTTTT. As protein: CASSWGPGQGFREKLFF.

The V call is TRBV2, the J call TRBJ1-6; a weak D match, TRBD1 (5 bases). This CDR3 is 14 amino acids long. Germline assignment: CDR1 SNHLY and CDR2 FYNNEI. V lost 4 bases, J lost 6 bases, and 10 bases lay in between. The CDR3 DNA sequence: TGTGCCAGCAGTGGAGACAGCCCTAATTCACCCCTCCACTTT. It encodes CASSGDSPNSPLHF.

The chain uses TRBV28 and TRBJ2-7, with 7 bases aligning to TRBD1. Unmatched junction bases numbered 11, after V lost 4 bases and J lost 8 bases. Germline V gene sequence: CDR1 MDHEN, CDR2 SYDVKM. CDR3 length: 14 amino acids. The CDR3, as DNA: TGTGCCAGCAGTTCCTCCGGGACAGACAACAAGCAGTACTTC. It yields the protein CASSSSGTDNKQYF.

This sequence joins TRBV11-2 and TRBJ2-4; TRBD2 aligns across 11 bases. The germline V gene encodes CDR1 SGHAT and CDR2 FQNNGV. The CDR3 has 18 residues. The J segment lost 0 bases and the V segment lost 4 bases, leaving 8 bases of the junction unmatched. The CDR3 reads CASSSLSGGAQAKNIQYF. The CDR3, as DNA: TGTGCCAGCAGCTCACTTAGCGGGGGGGCCCAAGCCAAAAACATTCAGTACTTC.

The V gene is TRBV5-6, the J gene TRBJ1-2; 11 positions agree with TRBD1. V lost 4 bases to trimming and J lost 4 bases; unmatched junction nucleotides: 6. Germline V lookup: CDR1 SGHDT, CDR2 YYEEEE. The length of the CDR3 is 15 residues. CDR3 in amino acids: CASSLQGQGGYGYTF. CDR3 coding DNA: TGTGCCAGCAGCCTACAGGGACAGGGGGGCTATGGCTACACCTTC.